A single sample gave rise to the 13 T cell receptor beta chains below, sequenced in a study of shared clonotypes between healthy human individuals. Data came from immunoSEQ multiplex PCR; TCRdb stores just in-frame clones and leaves some out. The data contain about 110,000 clones, around 64% of them singletons. The specimen sequenced was memory CD8+ T cells sorted from blood. Sample subset: CD45RO+ cells pooled with CCR7-negative TemRA cells. The origin of the receptors is a woman aged 30 to 39 in good health.

This sequence joins TRBV27 and TRBJ2-1; D gene unclear. The CDR3 is 14 residues long. Germline CDR1 and CDR2: MNHEY and SMNVEV (reference sequence). Trimming took 4 bases from V and 6 from J, leaving 13 bases between them. CDR3: CASSWWAPANEQFF. The CDR3 region has the DNA TGTGCCAGCAGTTGGTGGGCGCCGGCCAATGAGCAGTTCTTC.

This clone is a singleton in its sample. A far larger clone is a single base away, which makes a read error likely. The sample carries other DNA sequences with the same CDR3. V gene TRBV4-1 combines with J gene TRBJ1-2; D possibly corresponds to TRBD1 (5 bases). Trimming took off 5 bases at V and 6 bases at J, with 22 bases between the two ends. Germline CDR1 MGHRA, CDR2 YSYEKL. This CDR3 is built from 16 residues. CDR3: CASSNRLGLPMDGYTF. The DNA of the CDR3 is TGCGCCAGCAGCAACCGTTTGGGACTCCCAATGGATGGCTACACCTTC.

The V and J genes are TRBV7-9 and TRBJ2-7; 7 bases are shared with TRBD2. The CDR3 totals 16 residues. J was trimmed by 2 bases and V by 5 bases; bases with no gene match: 12. Germline V gives CDR1 SEHNR, CDR2 FQNEAQ (reference sequence). The CDR3 sequence is CASSGTAGARAYEQYF. DNA for the CDR3: TGTGCCAGCAGCGGAACGGCGGGAGCGAGGGCCTACGAGCAGTACTTC.

V is TRBV5-5 and J is TRBJ2-7, with 8 bases that match TRBD1. Unmatched junction bases numbered 6, after V lost 4 bases and J lost 3 bases. Germline assignment: CDR1 SGHKS and CDR2 YYEKEE (reference sequence). CDR3 length: 14 amino acids. CDR3 sequence: CASSLWTGNYEQYF. For the CDR3, the DNA is TGTGCCAGCAGCCTCTGGACAGGGAACTACGAGCAGTACTTC.

The gene calls are TRBV29-1 and TRBJ1-1; D may be TRBD1 (5 bases). The CDR3 runs to 12 residues. The V end lost 6 bases, the J end lost 3 bases, and 11 bases lay between the germline ends. Germline-derived CDR1 and CDR2 are SQVTM and ANQGSEA. The CDR3 DNA reads as TGCAGCGTGTGGGACCGAGACACTGAAGCTTTCTTT. This sequence encodes CSVWDRDTEAFF.

About this clone: A read error may be the cause here, since a much bigger clone is one base away. The CDR3 DNA follows: TGTGCCAGCAGTTTGACAGGGGGCAATCAGCCCCAGCATTTT. It translates to CASSLTGGNQPQHF. The chain employs TRBV6-6 and TRBJ1-5; 8 bases are a match to TRBD1. The length of the CDR3 is 14 residues. Germline values: CDR1 MNHNY, CDR2 SVGAGI (reference sequence). V was pared by 4 bases and J by 2 bases, with 1 base of the junction left unmatched.

The gene calls are TRBV7-2 and TRBJ2-3; no clear D. This CDR3 has 15 amino acids. Per germline, CDR1 SGHTA and CDR2 FQGNSA. The V gene lost 4 bases and the J gene lost 2 bases, with 13 bases spanning the gap. The CDR3 nucleotides read TGTGCCAGCAGCTCTCTCCGGCTCTACACAGATACGCAGTATTTT. Amino acids: CASSSLRLYTDTQYF.

The chain has TRBV2 and TRBJ1-2; D not resolved. The CDR3 has 14 amino acids. Per germline, CDR1 SNHLY and CDR2 FYNNEI. The ends were cut back, 8 bases at V and 7 bases at J, with 20 bases in the middle. This CDR3 reads CASDRRVNGPGYTF. The CDR3 DNA sequence: TGTGCCAGCGATCGGCGGGTAAATGGTCCTGGCTACACCTTC.

The genes are TRBV6-4 and TRBJ2-2, with D tentatively TRBD1 (5 bases). V was trimmed by 2 bases and J by 7 bases, leaving 8 bases between them. Germline V CDR1 and CDR2: MRHNA, SNTAGT. The CDR3 has 13 residues. CDR3 residues: CASSDLGHGELFF. The CDR3, as DNA: TGTGCCAGCAGTGACCTGGGGCACGGGGAGCTGTTTTTT.

The chain joins TRBV7-2 to TRBJ2-1; D remains ambiguous. V was trimmed by 5 bases and J by 9 bases, leaving 17 bases between them. The length of the CDR3 is 14 residues. In germline, CDR1 is SGHTA, CDR2 FQGNSA. CDR3 sequence: CASSPHPLLGEQFF. In DNA form, the CDR3 reads TGTGCCAGCAGCCCCCACCCCCTTTTGGGTGAGCAGTTCTTC.

The chain joins TRBV10-1 to TRBJ2-2; D is unclear. Between the trimmed V and J ends, which lost 2 bases and 5 bases, there was a span of 9 bases. The CDR3 is 14 amino acids. Per germline, CDR1 WNHNN and CDR2 SYGVQD (reference sequence). CDR3 nucleotide sequence: TGCGCCAGCAGTGAGGGTCGTAGGACCGGGGAGCTGTTTTTT. Its protein product is CASSEGRRTGELFF.

The chain employs TRBV7-8 and TRBJ1-4; 7 bases agree with TRBD1. This CDR3 contains 16 residues. Looked up from germline, CDR1 is SGHVS and CDR2 is FQNEAQ. Unmatched junction bases numbered 12, after V lost 6 bases and J lost 5 bases. CDR3 in DNA: TGTGCCAGCAGACGATACCGGACAGGAGGAAATGAAAAACTGTTTTTT. This encodes CASRRYRTGGNEKLFF.

The rearrangement joins TRBV19 to TRBJ1-5; 10 bases match TRBD1. Germline lookup yields CDR1 LNHDA and CDR2 SQIVND (reference sequence). V shed 8 bases, J shed 4 bases, and the junction held 8 bases outside the gene matches. The CDR3 consists of 15 residues. This chain's CDR3 is CASGFWTGGNQPQHF. CDR3 DNA: TGTGCCAGTGGCTTCTGGACAGGGGGGAATCAGCCCCAGCATTTT.